The entry that follows covers one TCR beta chain sequence. Its antigen specificity is not known. The data were taken from a study of monozygotic twins with inflammatory bowel disease (dated by TCRdb to 2018 to 2020). For the study in its entirety: The complete study included about 28 monozygotic twin pairs: 19 IBD-discordant Danish pairs and nine German pairs, of which four were IBD-concordant and five were IBD-discordant. The search for disease-associated traits relied mainly on comparing IBD patients with their genetically identical healthy co-twins within discordant pairs. Each individual had, on average, about 151 000 unique TCRalpha sequences and 181 000 unique TCRbeta sequences available for analysis. What the work shows at the level of the full study, not this receptor alone: Repertoire similarity did not differ between concordant and discordant twins, possibly due to limited statistical power. Because patients were on differing immunosuppressive treatments, the repertoires may have picked up extra background noise and inter-individual variability. A decrease in TCRbeta repertoire diversity, as measured by inverse Simpson index, was observed in IBD patients compared with their healthy co-twins. The results gave no support for a single strong signal or clonotype linked to IBD. Compared with healthy twins, IBD patients shared fewer clonotypes with other individuals, and the difference was most pronounced in patients with signs of disease activity. The analysis was unable to tell different T cell subtypes apart.

From each donor, a roughly 2.6 ml peripheral blood sample was collected into PAXgene tubes and stored at -80 degrees C. Without any T cell sorting, total RNA was extracted from whole blood using the PAXgene blood miRNA kit on an automated QIAcube. Deep TCRalpha and TCRbeta repertoire profiling with unique molecular barcoding was performed on peripheral blood of monozygotic twin pairs concordant or discordant for inflammatory bowel disease. For every twin pair, smoking habits were documented, and each individual was categorised as a current, former or never smoker. Receptor amplification or capture employed 5' RACE. For each TCR library, approximately 3,700 ng of total RNA was used. For each sample, cDNA synthesis was carried out in eight separate reactions using SMARTScribe reverse transcriptase. During cDNA synthesis, template switching was used to introduce unique molecular identifiers that contained a 6-nucleotide sample barcode. TCRalpha and TCRbeta cDNA was amplified in two nested PCRs of approximately 17 and 9 cycles, and bead purification was carried out after each PCR. Before amplification, cDNA was treated with uracil DNA-glycosylase and purified using the QIAquick PCR purification kit. The second PCR was the step at which Illumina TruSeq-compatible adapters and sample-specific barcodes were added. TapeStation and Qubit were used to check library quality and concentration, and 5 to 6.5 ng of each library was pooled. Sequencing of the pooled libraries was done on an Illumina HiSeq2500 single-index Rapid Run using custom sequencing primers and 2 x 100 bp reads. On the study's bioinformatics: PCR and sequencing errors were corrected by UMI-based consensus assembly using MiGEC version 1.2.6. V(D)J alignment, clonotype assembly and CDR3 extraction were performed with MiXCR version 2.1.1. Normalisation of gene usage, clonotype sharing and MAIT/NKT TCR abundance was achieved by analysing the top 1000, 10 000 and 20 000 clonotypes per sample. After downsampling to 27 000 UMIs, diversity was calculated as the inverse Simpson index using the vegan R package. Paired Mann-Whitney U tests on discordant twin pairs were used, with Benjamini-Hochberg multiple-testing correction. Following reprocessing of the reads by TCRdb, the data hold one row per CDR3 protein sequence and no DNA is available. V and J calls and clone size were set by TCRdb, not the authors. The table for this sample records just over 300,000 distinct CDR3 sequences. The biggest ten clones account for approximately 5.9% of the sample.

The CDR3 goes from the cysteine to the phenylalanine over 16 residues. The coding DNA is unavailable. The germline V gene (reference sequence) yields DFQATT for CDR1 and SNEGSKA for CDR2. The sample comprised blood. The chain is encoded by TRBV20-1 joined to TRBJ2-3; TCRdb proposes TRBD2, but this gene call is untestable without DNA. The TCR sequence derives from a human donor with ulcerative colitis or Crohn's disease, or a healthy co-twin of an affected twin (not recorded which). The CDR3 loop reads CSGTRGWRGAPDTQYF.